One and the same sample provided the 15 T cell receptor beta chains below, sequenced in a study of beta chain features in type 1 diabetes. Of the isolated RNA, all was reverse transcribed, and so the sequenced material was expressed TCRB transcripts. Sequenced by immunoSEQ multiplex PCR; TCRdb stores in-frame clones only, minus some. In the table there are 200,000 to 250,000 clones, around a quarter of which are singletons. Sequencing was done on a sample of central memory CD4+ T cells from blood. These receptors were taken from a young man in good health.

V and J are TRBV5-1 and TRBJ2-2; unclear D gene. The germline gives CDR1 SGHRS, CDR2 YFSETQ. This CDR3 region has 16 residues. The V and J ends lost 4 bases and 0 bases respectively, with 13 bases between them. DNA for the CDR3: TGCGCCAGCAGCCTGGGGTCACCTACGAACACCGGGGAGCTGTTTTTT. It translates to CASSLGSPTNTGELFF.

This chain joins TRBV7-2 and TRBJ2-5; no clear D gene. Germline V gene sequence: CDR1 SGHTA, CDR2 FQGNSA. Trimming removed 8 bases from V and 4 bases from J, with 8 bases in between. This CDR3 contains 11 residues. The CDR3 DNA is TGTGCCAGCGACGACCGAGAGACCCAGTACTTC. It is translated as CASDDRETQYF.

Points on this clone: Other nucleotide sequences in the sample specify the same CDR3. J is TRBJ2-3 and V is TRBV10-3; 14 bases agree with TRBD2. Germline assignment: CDR1 ENHRY and CDR2 SYGVKD. Trimming at V came to 4 bases and at J to 0 bases, leaving 0 bases not matched to a gene. There are 16 residues in the CDR3. CDR3 residues: CAISGTSGRSTDTQYF. The CDR3 bases are TGTGCCATCAGTGGGACTAGCGGGAGGAGCACAGATACGCAGTATTTT.

This clone was counted between two and nine times. The chain couples TRBV29-1 to TRBJ2-7, with unresolved D. Per germline, CDR1 SQVTM and CDR2 ANQGSEA. V dropped 4 bases and J dropped 1 base, with 8 bases sitting between them. This CDR3 comprises 12 residues. The CDR3 region is CSVVGGSYEQYF. The DNA of the CDR3 is TGCAGCGTTGTAGGCGGTTCCTACGAGCAGTACTTC.

The table lists this clone with a few counts. CDR3 bases: TGTGCCAGCAGCTTAGTGTCGGGGAACACCTACGAGCAGTACTTC. Residues: CASSLVSGNTYEQYF. The chain is built from TRBV11-2 and TRBJ2-7; a weak D match, TRBD2 (5 bases). CDR1 SGHAT and CDR2 FQNNGV come from the germline V gene. V gave up 1 base and J gave up 2 bases, with 12 bases separating them. The CDR3 loop spans 15 amino acids.

This clone was observed many times. The chain carries TRBV7-7 and TRBJ2-5; D is ambiguous. CDR1 SSHAT and CDR2 FNYEAQ come from the germline V gene (reference sequence). The CDR3 has 15 amino acids. The V end was cut by 1 base, the J end by 1 base, with 10 bases between. The CDR3 protein is CASSLGHPPQETQYF. CDR3 nucleotides: TGTGCCAGCAGCTTAGGGCATCCTCCCCAAGAGACCCAGTACTTC.

CDR3 region: CSVLRGFGETQYF. DNA for the CDR3: TGCAGCGTGTTAAGGGGCTTTGGGGAGACCCAGTACTTC. V gene TRBV29-1 combines with J gene TRBJ2-5; maybe TRBD1 (5 bases). CDR3 size: 13 residues. The ends were cut back, 6 bases at V and 5 bases at J, with 16 bases in the middle. Germline CDR1 SQVTM, CDR2 ANQGSEA.

This clone was picked up a small number of times. Within the sample, other DNA sequences also encode this same CDR3. The genes are TRBV29-1 and TRBJ2-5; possibly TRBD2 for D (7 bases). The V gene's germline CDR1 is SQVTM and CDR2 ANQGSEA. The CDR3 runs to 15 residues. V lost 3 bases, J lost 4 bases, and 18 bases lay in between. CDR3 coding DNA: TGCAGCGTTGATGGGGGGGCGGCAGGACCAGAGACCCAGTACTTC. Its protein is CSVDGGAAGPETQYF.

The chain employs TRBV7-2 and TRBJ1-4, with TRBD1 matching over 7 bases. The CDR3 runs 16 residues. Germline trimming cut 5 bases from V and 6 bases from J; bases unmatched to any gene: 12. Germline V CDR1 and CDR2: SGHTA, FQGNSA. The CDR3 sequence: CASSQGQPTYDEKLFF. CDR3 coding DNA: TGTGCCAGCAGCCAGGGACAGCCTACTTACGATGAAAAACTGTTTTTT.

This clone was counted once. This rearrangement joins TRBV7-2 to TRBJ2-5, with TRBD2 identical over 8 bases. The CDR3 length is 15 residues. Germline V gene lookup returns CDR1 SGHTA and CDR2 FQGNSA. Trimming removed 4 bases from V and 5 bases from J; junction bases left unmatched: 9. The CDR3 protein is CASSSLGLAGETQYF. The CDR3 bases are TGTGCCAGCAGCTCCTTAGGACTAGCTGGTGAGACCCAGTACTTC.

The rearrangement uses TRBV19 and TRBJ1-4, with 8 bases matching TRBD1. V was clipped by 5 bases and J by 13 bases; unmatched bases: 6. The CDR3 is made up of 12 amino acids. Per the germline V gene, CDR1 is LNHDA and CDR2 is SQIVND (reference sequence). The CDR3 coding sequence is TGTGCCAGTAGTTCCGACAGGGGAGGACTGTTTTTT. Its translation is CASSSDRGGLFF.

This clone was counted a few times. The genes are TRBV18 and TRBJ2-5, with D possibly being TRBD1 (5 bases). The CDR3 has 13 residues. Germline V gives CDR1 KGHSH, CDR2 LQKENI. The V gene lost 1 base and the J gene lost 5 bases, with 8 bases spanning the gap. The CDR3 region has the DNA TGTGCCAGCTCACCACAGGGGTCGGAGACCCAGTACTTC. This gives the protein CASSPQGSETQYF.

This clone was seen a handful of times. The V and J genes are TRBV7-2 and TRBJ2-7; 10 bases map to TRBD2. The CDR3 is 17 amino acids. Germline lookup yields CDR1 SGHTA and CDR2 FQGNSA. Trimming removed 3 bases from V and 7 bases from J; junction bases left unmatched: 15. The CDR3 nucleotides read TGTGCCAGCAGCTTTACCGAATCTAGCGGGAGAAAGGGGGAGCAGTACTTC. It specifies CASSFTESSGRKGEQYF.

This clone was counted between two and nine times. The chain uses TRBV4-1 and TRBJ2-3; D is unresolved. Trimming stripped 0 bases from V and 1 base from J, with 8 bases between. The germline gives CDR1 MGHRA, CDR2 YSYEKL. This CDR3 has 15 amino acids. The CDR3 is CASSQDQVGTDTQYF. The DNA of the CDR3 is TGCGCCAGCAGCCAAGATCAGGTCGGCACAGATACGCAGTATTTT.

The chain uses TRBV6-1 and TRBJ2-1; D gene unclear. Germline CDR1 MNHNS, CDR2 SASEGT. The CDR3 sequence is 13 residues long. V shed 3 bases and J shed 7 bases, with 10 bases lying between them. The CDR3 DNA reads as TGTGCCAGCAGTGACCTCACCATGAATGAGCAGTTCTTC. Its protein is CASSDLTMNEQFF.